This T cell receptor (beta chain) is drawn from a study of T cells in Graves' hyperthyroidism and ophthalmopathy. RNA transcripts were the template for amplifying TCR beta CDR3 regions. The study used the HTBI primer set for a first-round RT-PCR of the TCR CDR3. TCRdb redid the calling of the multiplex PCR reads with MiXCR, one entry per CDR3 protein. The data show roughly 61,000 distinct CDR3 sequences, approximately 53% seen once. It was around 10 ml of fresh peripheral blood that supplied the PBMCs. This clonotype has at least ten counts. V was cut by 6 bases and J by 1 base, with 7 bases left in between. The CDR3 covers 14 residues.

The chain carries TRBV12-3 or TRBV12-4 and TRBJ2-6; D is unresolved. Material for sequencing was blood. This sequence was found in a woman aged 55-69 years with Graves' ophthalmopathy. The CDR3 sequence: CASSSLSGANVLTF. Written as DNA, the CDR3 is TGTGCCAGCAGCTCCCTTTCTGGGGCCAACGTCCTGACTTTC.